This paragraph reports one T cell receptor beta chain. The treatment is: randomized to nivolumab then ipilimumab (arm A) or the reverse (arm B). Patients had received no earlier DNA-damaging chemotherapy. From thawed PBMCs, live CD3+CD8+ cells negative for CD19 and CD56 were sorted. The data are from a study of sequential checkpoint blockade in melanoma. About the research overall: After both sequences, patients received maintenance nivolumab.

TCRdb's table, derived via immunoSEQ multiplex PCR, lists solely in-frame clones and lacks some. The top ten hold 14% to 15% of the sample, which has about 8,400 clones, over 85% seen once. Sequenced here: CD8+ T cells sorted from blood (inferred from file names), sampled from a patient given nivolumab and ipilimumab in sequence. The receptor was isolated from a human donor with melanoma.

Here the CDR3 reads CASSRGQELYYGYTF. CDR3 DNA: TGTGCCAGCTCCCGCGGACAGGAACTTTACTATGGCTACACCTTC. The V call is TRBV18, the J call TRBJ1-2; 7 bases map to TRBD1. Unmatched junction bases numbered 10, after V lost 6 bases and J lost 3 bases. Germline CDR1 and CDR2: KGHSH and LQKENI. The CDR3 has 15 residues.